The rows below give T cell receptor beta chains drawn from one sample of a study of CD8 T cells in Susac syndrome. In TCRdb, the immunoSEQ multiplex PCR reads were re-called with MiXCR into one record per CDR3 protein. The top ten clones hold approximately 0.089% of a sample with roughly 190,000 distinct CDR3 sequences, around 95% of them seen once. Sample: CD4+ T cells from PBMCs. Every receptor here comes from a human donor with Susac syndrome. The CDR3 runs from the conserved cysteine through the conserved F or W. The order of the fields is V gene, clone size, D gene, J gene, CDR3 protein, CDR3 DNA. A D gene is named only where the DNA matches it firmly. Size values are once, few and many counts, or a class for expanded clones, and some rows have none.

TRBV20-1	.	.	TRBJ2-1	CSASSDRTNEQFF	TGCAGTGCTTCTTCGGACCGAACAAATGAGCAGTTCTTC
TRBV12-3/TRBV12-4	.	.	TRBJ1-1	CASTRGLSNTEAFF	TGTGCCAGCACCCGGGGACTCTCGAACACTGAAGCTTTCTTT
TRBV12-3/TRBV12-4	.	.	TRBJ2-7	CASSFGAIYEQYF	TGTGCCAGCAGTTTTGGGGCCATCTACGAGCAGTACTTC
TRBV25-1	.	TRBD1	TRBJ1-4	CASSDVGQGNEKLFF	TGTGCCAGCAGTGACGTGGGACAGGGGAATGAAAAACTGTTTTTT
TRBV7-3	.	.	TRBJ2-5	CASSSGAQETQYF	TGTGCCAGCAGCTCGGGGGCCCAAGAGACCCAGTACTTC
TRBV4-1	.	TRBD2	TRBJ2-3	CASSHLAGSTDTQYF	TGCGCCAGCAGCCATCTAGCGGGCAGCACAGATACGCAGTATTTT
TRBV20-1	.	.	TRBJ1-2	CSARDESLGGYTF	TGCAGTGCTAGAGATGAAAGTTTAGGGGGCTACACCTTC
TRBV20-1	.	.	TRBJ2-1	CSVSRVDEQFF	TGCAGTGTGAGCAGAGTGGATGAGCAGTTCTTC
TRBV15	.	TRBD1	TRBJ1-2	CATSRDRGGYGYTF	TGTGCCACCAGCAGGGACAGGGGGGGCTATGGCTACACCTTC
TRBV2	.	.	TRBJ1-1	CAASQLGGWNTEAFF	TGTGCCGCTTCTCAGTTGGGGGGCTGGAACACTGAAGCTTTCTTT
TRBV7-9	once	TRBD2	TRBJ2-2	CASILAGNTGELFF	TGTGCCAGCATCCTAGCGGGGAACACCGGGGAGCTGTTTTTT
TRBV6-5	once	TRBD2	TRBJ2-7	CASSYLAGGDEQYF	TGTGCCAGCAGTTACCTAGCGGGGGGAGACGAGCAGTACTTC
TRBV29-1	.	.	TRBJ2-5	CSVEEVGVETQYF	TGCAGCGTTGAAGAGGTAGGGGTGGAGACCCAGTACTTC
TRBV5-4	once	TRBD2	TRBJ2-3	CASSPPRGDTQYF	TGTGCCAGCAGCCCCCCGCGGGGGGATACGCAGTATTTT
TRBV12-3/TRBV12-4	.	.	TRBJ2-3	CASTQTDTQYF	TGTGCCAGCACTCAAACAGATACGCAGTATTTT
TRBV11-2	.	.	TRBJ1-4	CASRRFATNEKLFF	TGTGCCAGCAGGCGATTTGCAACTAATGAAAAACTGTTTTTT
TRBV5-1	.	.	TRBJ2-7	CASSSSFYEQYF	TGCGCCAGCAGCTCCTCCTTCTACGAGCAGTACTTC
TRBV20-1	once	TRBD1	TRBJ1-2	CSASGQGGTYGYTF	TGCAGTGCGTCGGGACAGGGAGGCACCTATGGCTACACCTTC
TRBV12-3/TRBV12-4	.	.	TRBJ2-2	CASSLKGSTGELFF	TGTGCCAGCAGTTTAAAGGGTTCAACCGGGGAGCTGTTTTTT
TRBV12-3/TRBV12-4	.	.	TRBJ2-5	CASSPGLGYQETQYF	TGTGCCAGCAGTCCGGGACTTGGGTACCAAGAGACCCAGTACTTC
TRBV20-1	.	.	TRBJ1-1	CSAGAGVEAFF	TGCAGTGCTGGGGCGGGGGTGGAAGCTTTCTTT
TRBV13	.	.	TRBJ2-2	CASSRRPGEAGELFF	TGTGCCAGCAGCAGGCGGCCAGGGGAGGCCGGGGAGCTGTTTTTT
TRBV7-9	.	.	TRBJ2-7	CASSLVGGYYEQYF	TGTGCCAGCAGTCTTGTGGGGGGATACTACGAGCAGTACTTC
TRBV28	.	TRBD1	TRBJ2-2	CASSMRLGRGLTGELFF	TGTGCCAGCAGTATGCGACTGGGTAGGGGGCTCACCGGGGAGCTGTTTTTT
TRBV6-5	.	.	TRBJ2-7	CASSRSNPGAEQYF	TGTGCCAGCAGTCGATCCAATCCCGGGGCCGAGCAGTACTTC
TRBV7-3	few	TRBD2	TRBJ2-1	CASSSGTNSYNEQFF	TGTGCCAGCAGCTCCGGGACTAACTCCTACAATGAGCAGTTCTTC
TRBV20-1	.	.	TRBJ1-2	CSARHDSVGYTF	TGCAGTGCTAGACATGACAGTGTTGGCTACACCTTC
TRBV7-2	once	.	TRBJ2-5	CASTTRHGGETQYF	TGTGCCAGCACCACCCGTCACGGCGGGGAGACCCAGTACTTC
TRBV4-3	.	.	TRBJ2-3	CASSQDTGRADTQYF	TGCGCCAGCAGCCAGGACACCGGCAGAGCAGATACGCAGTATTTT
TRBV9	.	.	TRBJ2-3	CASSAADWADTQYF	TGTGCCAGCAGCGCGGCCGACTGGGCTGATACGCAGTATTTT
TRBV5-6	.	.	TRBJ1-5	CASSLWGQPQHF	TGTGCCAGCAGCTTGTGGGGTCAGCCCCAGCATTTT
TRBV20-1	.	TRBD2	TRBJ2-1	CSARILAGGQSSYNEQFF	TGCAGTGCTAGGATACTAGCGGGGGGCCAAAGCTCCTACAATGAGCAGTTCTTC
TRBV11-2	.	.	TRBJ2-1	CASSPWGFLFF	TGTGCCAGCAGCCCTTGGGGATTTCTGTTCTTC
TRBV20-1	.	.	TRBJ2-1	CSALDAGLGYNEQFF	TGCAGTGCTCTTGACGCGGGGCTCGGCTACAATGAGCAGTTCTTC
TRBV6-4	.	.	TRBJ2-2	CASSGDGGTGELFF	TGTGCCAGCAGTGGTGACGGGGGAACCGGGGAGCTGTTTTTT
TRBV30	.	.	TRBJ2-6	CAFFYSGANVLTF	TGTGCCTTCTTCTACTCTGGGGCCAACGTCCTGACTTTC
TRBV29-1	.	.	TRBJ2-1	CSVWSNEQFF	TGCAGCGTTTGGAGTAATGAGCAGTTCTTC
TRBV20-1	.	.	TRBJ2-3	CSASQGPRQYF	TGCAGTGCTAGTCAAGGTCCACGGCAGTATTTT
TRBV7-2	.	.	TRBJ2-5	CASSAMGLQETQYF	TGTGCCAGCAGCGCAATGGGACTGCAAGAGACCCAGTACTTC
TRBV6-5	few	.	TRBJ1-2	CASSSSQGWGGYTF	TGTGCCAGCAGTTCCTCACAGGGATGGGGTGGCTACACCTTC
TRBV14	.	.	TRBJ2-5	CASSQGETLYF	TGTGCCAGCAGCCAGGGGGAGACCCTGTACTTC
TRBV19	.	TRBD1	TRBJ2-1	CASSMGQVHEQFF	TGTGCCAGTAGTATGGGACAGGTCCATGAGCAGTTCTTC
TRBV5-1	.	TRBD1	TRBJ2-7	CASSLGDRGNPYEQYF	TGCGCCAGCAGCTTGGGGGACAGGGGCAACCCCTACGAGCAGTACTTC
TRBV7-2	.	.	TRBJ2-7	CASSLEQGTVGEQYF	TGTGCCAGCAGCTTAGAGCAGGGAACTGTTGGCGAGCAGTACTTC
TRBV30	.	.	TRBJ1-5	CAWSVGGLQPQHF	TGTGCCTGGAGTGTTGGGGGGTTACAGCCCCAGCATTTT
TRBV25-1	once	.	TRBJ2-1	CASRRGSSYNEQFF	TGTGCCAGCAGAAGAGGGAGTTCCTACAATGAGCAGTTCTTC
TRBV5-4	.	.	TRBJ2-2	CASSLDTNTGELFF	TGTGCCAGCAGCCTGGACACCAACACCGGGGAGCTGTTTTTT
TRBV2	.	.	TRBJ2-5	CASAKSQETQYF	TGTGCCAGCGCCAAATCGCAAGAGACCCAGTACTTC
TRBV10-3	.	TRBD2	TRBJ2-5	CAITRTSQETQYF	TGTGCCATCACCCGGACTAGCCAGGAGACCCAGTACTTC
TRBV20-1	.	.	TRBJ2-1	CSAQGSQDEQFF	TGCAGTGCTCAGGGAAGTCAGGATGAGCAGTTCTTC
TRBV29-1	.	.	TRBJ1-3	CSVIGGSGNTIYF	TGCAGCGTGATAGGGGGCTCTGGAAACACCATATATTTT
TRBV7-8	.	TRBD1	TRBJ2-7	CASSLEGTGPYEQYF	TGTGCCAGCAGCTTAGAAGGGACAGGTCCCTACGAGCAGTACTTC
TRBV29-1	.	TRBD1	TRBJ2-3	CSITPGTEGTDTQYF	TGCAGCATAACCCCCGGGACAGAGGGCACAGATACGCAGTATTTT
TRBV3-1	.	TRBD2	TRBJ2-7	CASSQVVLAVGYEQYF	TGTGCCAGCAGCCAAGTCGTACTAGCGGTCGGATACGAGCAGTACTTC
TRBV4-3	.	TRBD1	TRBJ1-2	CASSQALQGAKGYGYTF	TGCGCCAGCAGCCAAGCCCTACAGGGGGCGAAAGGCTATGGCTACACCTTC